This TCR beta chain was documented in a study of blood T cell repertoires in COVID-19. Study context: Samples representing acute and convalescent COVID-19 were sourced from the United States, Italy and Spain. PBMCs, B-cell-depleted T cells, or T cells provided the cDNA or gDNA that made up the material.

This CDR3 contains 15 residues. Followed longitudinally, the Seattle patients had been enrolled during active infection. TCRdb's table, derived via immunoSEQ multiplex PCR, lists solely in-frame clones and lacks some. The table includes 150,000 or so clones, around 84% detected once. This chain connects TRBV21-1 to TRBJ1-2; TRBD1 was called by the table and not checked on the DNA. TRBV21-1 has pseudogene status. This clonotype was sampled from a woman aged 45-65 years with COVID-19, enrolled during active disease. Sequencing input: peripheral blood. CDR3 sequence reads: CASSKGSGSNYGYTF. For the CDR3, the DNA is TGTGCCAGCAGCAAAGGGTCAGGGTCTAACTATGGCTACACCTTC.